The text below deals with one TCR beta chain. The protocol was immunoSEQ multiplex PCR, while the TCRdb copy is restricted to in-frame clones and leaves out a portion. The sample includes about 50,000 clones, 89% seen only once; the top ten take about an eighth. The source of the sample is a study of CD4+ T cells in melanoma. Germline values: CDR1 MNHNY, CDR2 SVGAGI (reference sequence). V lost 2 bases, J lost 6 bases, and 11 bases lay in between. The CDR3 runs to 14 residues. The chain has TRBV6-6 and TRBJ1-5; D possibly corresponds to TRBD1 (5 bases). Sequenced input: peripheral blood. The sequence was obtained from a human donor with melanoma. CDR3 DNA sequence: TGTGCCAGCAGTTACCGAGGGACGGCTCAGCCCCAGCATTTT. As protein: CASSYRGTAQPQHF.